This T cell receptor beta chain was sequenced during a study of STAT5B mutations in CD4+ large granular lymphocyte leukemia. About the research overall: Among healthy controls, a particular HLA allele went with more CDR3 'QG' motifs. Study-wide points: TRBV06-family usage was enriched in top patient clones (8/27) versus controls (2/35).

Only in-frame clones appear in the TCRdb table, and some are missing; sequencing was by immunoSEQ multiplex PCR. Among tens of thousands of clones listed, 74% were seen once. This CDR3 region has 14 residues. Trimming stripped 5 bases from V and 3 bases from J, with 13 bases between. Germline-derived CDR1 and CDR2 are SGHVS and FNYEAQ. In the case of this clone: The antigen is unknown.

This clonotype was obtained from a human donor in good health. Sequencing was done on a sample of CD4+ T cells from blood buffy coats. The chain employs TRBV7-6 and TRBJ2-5; D is perhaps TRBD2 (6 bases). This chain's CDR3 is CASSPRGGEETQYF. CDR3 bases: TGTGCCAGCAGCCCACGCGGCGGGGAAGAGACCCAGTACTTC.